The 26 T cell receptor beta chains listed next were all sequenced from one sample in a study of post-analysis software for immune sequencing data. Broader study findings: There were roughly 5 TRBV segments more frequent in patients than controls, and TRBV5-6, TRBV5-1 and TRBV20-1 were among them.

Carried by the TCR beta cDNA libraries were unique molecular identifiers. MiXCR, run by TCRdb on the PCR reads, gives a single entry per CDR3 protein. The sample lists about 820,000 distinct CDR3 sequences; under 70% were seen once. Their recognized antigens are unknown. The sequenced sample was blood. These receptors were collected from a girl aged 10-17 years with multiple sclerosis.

The chain's CDR3 is CSAYSGGGGYTF. The CDR3 region has the DNA TGCAGTGCCTACTCAGGGGGCGGTGGCTACACCTTC. The rearrangement joins TRBV20-1 to TRBJ1-2, with 8 bases that match TRBD1. This CDR3 has 12 amino acids. Trimming cost V 6 bases and J 7 bases; bases outside gene matches: 7. Per germline, CDR1 DFQATT and CDR2 SNEGSKA (reference sequence).

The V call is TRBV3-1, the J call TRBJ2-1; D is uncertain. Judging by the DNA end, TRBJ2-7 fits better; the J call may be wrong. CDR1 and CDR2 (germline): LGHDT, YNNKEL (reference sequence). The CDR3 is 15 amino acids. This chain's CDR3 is CASSQDFLSYNEQYF. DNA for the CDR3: TGTGCCAGCAGCCAAGATTTTTTATCCTACAATGAGCAGTACTTC.

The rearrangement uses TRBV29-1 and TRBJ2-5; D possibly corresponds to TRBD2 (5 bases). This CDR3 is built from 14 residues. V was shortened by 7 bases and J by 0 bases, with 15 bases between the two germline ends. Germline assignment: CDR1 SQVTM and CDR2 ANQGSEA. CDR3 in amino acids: CSARRPGNQETQYF. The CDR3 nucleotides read TGCAGCGCCCGTCGGCCGGGGAACCAAGAGACCCAGTACTTC. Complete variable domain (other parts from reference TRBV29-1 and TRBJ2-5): SAVISQKPSRDICQRGTSLTIQCQVDSQVTMMFWYRQQPGQSLTLIATANQGSEATYESGFVIDKFPISRPNLTFSTLTVSNMSPEDSSIYLCSARRPGNQETQYFGPGTRLLVL.

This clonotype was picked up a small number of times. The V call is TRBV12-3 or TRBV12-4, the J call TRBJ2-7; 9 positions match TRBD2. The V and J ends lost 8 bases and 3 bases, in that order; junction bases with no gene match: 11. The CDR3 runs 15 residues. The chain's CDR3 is CASPPFSGRGYEQYF. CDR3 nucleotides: TGTGCCAGCCCCCCTTTTAGCGGGAGAGGCTACGAGCAGTACTTC.

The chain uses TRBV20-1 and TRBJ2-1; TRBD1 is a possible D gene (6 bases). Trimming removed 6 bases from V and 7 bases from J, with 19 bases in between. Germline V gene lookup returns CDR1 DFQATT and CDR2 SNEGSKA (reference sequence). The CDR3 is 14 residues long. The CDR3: CSALDSLSRNEQFF. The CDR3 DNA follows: TGCAGTGCCCTGGACAGTCTAAGTAGGAATGAGCAGTTCTTC.

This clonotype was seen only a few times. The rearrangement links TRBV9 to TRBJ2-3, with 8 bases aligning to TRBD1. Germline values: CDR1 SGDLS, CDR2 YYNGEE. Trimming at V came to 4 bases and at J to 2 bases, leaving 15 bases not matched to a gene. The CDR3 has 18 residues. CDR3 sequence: CASSPTPRDRLLTDTQYF. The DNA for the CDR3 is TGTGCCAGCAGCCCAACTCCCAGGGACAGGCTCCTCACAGATACGCAGTATTTT. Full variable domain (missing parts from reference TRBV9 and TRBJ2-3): DSGVTQTPKHLITATGQRVTLRCSPRSGDLSVYWYQQSLDQGLQFLIQYYNGEERAKGNILERFSAQQFPDLHSELNLSSLELGDSALYFCASSPTPRDRLLTDTQYFGPGTRLTVL.

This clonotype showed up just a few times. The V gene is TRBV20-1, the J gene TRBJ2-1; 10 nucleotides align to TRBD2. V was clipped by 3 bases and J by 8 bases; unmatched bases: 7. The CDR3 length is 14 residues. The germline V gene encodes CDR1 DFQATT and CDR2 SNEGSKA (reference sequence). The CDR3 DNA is TGCAGTGCTAGCGCTCTAGCGGGAGCTCATGAGCAGTTCTTC. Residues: CSASALAGAHEQFF.

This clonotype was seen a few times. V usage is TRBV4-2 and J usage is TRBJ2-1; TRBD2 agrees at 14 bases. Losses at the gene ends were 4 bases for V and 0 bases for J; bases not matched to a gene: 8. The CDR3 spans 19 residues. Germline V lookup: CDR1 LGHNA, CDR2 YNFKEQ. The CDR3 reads CASSRKSGTSGSSYNEQFF. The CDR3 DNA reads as TGTGCCAGCAGCCGAAAGAGCGGGACTAGCGGGAGCTCCTACAATGAGCAGTTCTTC.

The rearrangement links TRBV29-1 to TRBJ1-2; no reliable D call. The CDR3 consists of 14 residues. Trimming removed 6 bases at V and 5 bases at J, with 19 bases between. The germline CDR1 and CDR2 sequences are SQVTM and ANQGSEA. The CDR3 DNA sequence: TGCAGCGTCCTATCCGGCCGGGGAGGGTATGGCTACACCTTC. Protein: CSVLSGRGGYGYTF.

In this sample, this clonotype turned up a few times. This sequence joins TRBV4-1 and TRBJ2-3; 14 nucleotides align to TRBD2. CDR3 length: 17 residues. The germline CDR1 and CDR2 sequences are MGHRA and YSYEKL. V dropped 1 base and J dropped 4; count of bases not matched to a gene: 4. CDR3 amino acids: CASSQGLAGGFADTQYF. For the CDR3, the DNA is TGCGCCAGCAGCCAAGGACTAGCGGGAGGGTTTGCAGATACGCAGTATTTT.

CDR3 amino acids: CASSLAGAGGDPSEAFF. For the CDR3, the DNA is TGCGCCAGCAGCTTGGCCGGGGCAGGGGGCGACCCGAGTGAAGCTTTCTTT. V is TRBV5-1 and J is TRBJ1-1, with 8 bases matching TRBD1. The V gene end was trimmed by 0 bases and the J gene end by 7 bases; junction bases not matched to a gene: 14. CDR1 SGHRS and CDR2 YFSETQ come from the germline V gene. The CDR3 totals 17 residues. Using reference TRBV5-1 and TRBJ1-1 for the parts outside the CDR3, the full variable domain is KAGVTQTPRYLIKTRGQQVTLSCSPISGHRSVSWYQQTPGQGLQFLFEYFSETQRNKGNFPGRFSGRQFSNSRSEMNVSTLELGDSALYLCASSLAGAGGDPSEAFFGQGTRLTVV.

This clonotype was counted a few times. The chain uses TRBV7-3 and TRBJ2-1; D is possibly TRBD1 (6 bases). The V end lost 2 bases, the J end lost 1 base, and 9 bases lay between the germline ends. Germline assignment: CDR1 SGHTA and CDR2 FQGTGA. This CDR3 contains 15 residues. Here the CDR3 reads CASSLYRDSYNEQFF. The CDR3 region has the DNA TGTGCCAGCAGCTTATACAGGGATTCCTACAATGAGCAGTTCTTC.

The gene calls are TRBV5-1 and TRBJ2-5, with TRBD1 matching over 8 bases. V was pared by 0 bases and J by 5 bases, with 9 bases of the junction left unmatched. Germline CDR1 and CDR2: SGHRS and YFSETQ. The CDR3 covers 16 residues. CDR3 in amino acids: CASSLARRQGLETQYF. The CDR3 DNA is TGCGCCAGCAGCTTGGCCAGACGACAGGGGTTGGAGACCCAGTACTTC.

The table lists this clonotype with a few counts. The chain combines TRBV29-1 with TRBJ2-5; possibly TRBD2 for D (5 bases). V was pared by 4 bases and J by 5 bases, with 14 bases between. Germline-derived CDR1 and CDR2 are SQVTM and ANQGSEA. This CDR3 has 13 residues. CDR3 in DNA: TGCAGCGTTGCTGCGCGGGTGGCCGAGACCCAGTACTTC. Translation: CSVAARVAETQYF.

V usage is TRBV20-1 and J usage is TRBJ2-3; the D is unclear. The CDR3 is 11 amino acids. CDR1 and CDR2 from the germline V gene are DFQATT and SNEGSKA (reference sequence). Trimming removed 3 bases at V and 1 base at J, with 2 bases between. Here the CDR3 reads CSASRTDTQYF. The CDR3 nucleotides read TGCAGTGCTAGCCGCACAGATACGCAGTATTTT.

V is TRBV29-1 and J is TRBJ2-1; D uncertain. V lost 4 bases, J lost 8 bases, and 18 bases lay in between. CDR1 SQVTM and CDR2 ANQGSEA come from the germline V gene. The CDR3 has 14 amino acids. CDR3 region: CSVVFGSKGDEQFF. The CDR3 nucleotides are TGCAGCGTTGTATTCGGTAGCAAAGGCGATGAGCAGTTCTTC.

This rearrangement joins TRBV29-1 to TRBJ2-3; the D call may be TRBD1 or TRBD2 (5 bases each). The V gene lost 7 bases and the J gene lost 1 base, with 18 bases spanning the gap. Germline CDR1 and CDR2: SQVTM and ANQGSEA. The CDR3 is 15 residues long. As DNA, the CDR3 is TGCAGCGCGGGAAGCAGGGTGTTCGGCACAGATACGCAGTATTTT. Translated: CSAGSRVFGTDTQYF.

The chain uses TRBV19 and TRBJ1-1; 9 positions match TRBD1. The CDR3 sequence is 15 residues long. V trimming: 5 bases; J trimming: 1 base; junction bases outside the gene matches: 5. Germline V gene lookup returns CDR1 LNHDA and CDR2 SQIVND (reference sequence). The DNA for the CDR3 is TGTGCCAGTAGTTGGCCGGGACAGGGGAACACTGAAGCTTTCTTT. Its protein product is CASSWPGQGNTEAFF.

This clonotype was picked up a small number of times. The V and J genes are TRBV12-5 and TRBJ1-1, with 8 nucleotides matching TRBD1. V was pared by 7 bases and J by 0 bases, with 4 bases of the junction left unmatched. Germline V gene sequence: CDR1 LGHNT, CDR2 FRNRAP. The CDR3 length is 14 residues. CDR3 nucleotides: TGTGCTAGTGTTCGGACAGGGATGAACACTGAAGCTTTCTTT. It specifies CASVRTGMNTEAFF.

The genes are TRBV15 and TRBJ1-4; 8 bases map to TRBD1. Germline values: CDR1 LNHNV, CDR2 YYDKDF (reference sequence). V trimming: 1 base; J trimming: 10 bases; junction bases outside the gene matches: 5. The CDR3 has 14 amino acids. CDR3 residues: CATSRGTGQSKLFF. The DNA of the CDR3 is TGTGCCACCAGCAGAGGGACAGGGCAATCAAAACTGTTTTTT. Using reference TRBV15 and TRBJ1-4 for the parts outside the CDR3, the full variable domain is DAMVIQNPRYQVTQFGKPVTLSCSQTLNHNVMYWYQQKSSQAPKLLFHYYDKDFNNEADTPDNFQSRRPNTSFCFLDIRSPGLGDTAMYLCATSRGTGQSKLFFGSGTQLSVL.

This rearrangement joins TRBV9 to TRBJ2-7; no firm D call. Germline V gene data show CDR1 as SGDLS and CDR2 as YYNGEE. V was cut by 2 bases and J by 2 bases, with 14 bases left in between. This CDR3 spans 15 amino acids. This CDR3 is CASSVGLRSPYEQYF. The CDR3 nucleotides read TGTGCCAGCAGCGTGGGTCTCAGGTCTCCCTACGAGCAGTACTTC.

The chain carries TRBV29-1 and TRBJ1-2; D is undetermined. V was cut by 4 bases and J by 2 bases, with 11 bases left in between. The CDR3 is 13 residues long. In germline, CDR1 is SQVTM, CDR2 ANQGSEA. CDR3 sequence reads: CSVGRRLNYGYTF. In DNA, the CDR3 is TGCAGCGTTGGACGGAGATTAAACTATGGCTACACCTTC.

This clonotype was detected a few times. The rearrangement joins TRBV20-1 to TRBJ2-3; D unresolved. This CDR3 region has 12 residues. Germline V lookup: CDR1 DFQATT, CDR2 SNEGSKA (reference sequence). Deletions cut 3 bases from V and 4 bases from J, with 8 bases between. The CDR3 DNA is TGCAGTGCTAGCCGCGGCCCAGATACGCAGTATTTT. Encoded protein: CSASRGPDTQYF.

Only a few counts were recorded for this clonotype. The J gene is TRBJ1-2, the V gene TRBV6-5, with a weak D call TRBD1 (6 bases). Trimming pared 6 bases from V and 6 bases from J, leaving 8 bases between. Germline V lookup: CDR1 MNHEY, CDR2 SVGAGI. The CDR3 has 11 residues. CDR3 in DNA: TGTGCCAGCAGGGGGGGGCATGGCTACACCTTC. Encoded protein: CASRGGHGYTF.

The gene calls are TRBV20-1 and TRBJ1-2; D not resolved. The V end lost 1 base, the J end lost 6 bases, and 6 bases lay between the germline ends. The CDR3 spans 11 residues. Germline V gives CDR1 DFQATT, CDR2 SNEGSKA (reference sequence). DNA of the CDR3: TGCAGTGCTAGAGGGGAAGATGGCTACACCTTC. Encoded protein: CSARGEDGYTF.

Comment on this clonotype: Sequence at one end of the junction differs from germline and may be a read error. The CDR3 spells CGQGGQYF. The CDR3 DNA reads TGCGGTCAGGGGGGGCAGTACTTC. The rearrangement links TRBV27 to TRBJ2-4; D may be TRBD1 or TRBD2 (7 bases each). The germline V gene has CDR1 MNHEY and CDR2 SMNVEV (reference sequence). The CDR3 has 8 amino acids.